Sequencing of this T cell receptor (beta chain) was carried out in a study of blood T cell repertoires in COVID-19 (dated by TCRdb to the early 2020s). For the wider study: Samples covering the acute and convalescent phases of COVID-19 were provided by collaborators in the United States, Italy and Spain. Nearly every sample came with metadata listing a de-identified subject ID, COVID-19 status, age in years and sex. The repertoires were released in a freely available public database intended as a resource for research on the immune response to SARS-CoV-2. Subjects who had been exposed to COVID-19, were actively infected with it, or had recovered from it provided the deeply sampled blood TCRbeta repertoires that made up the dataset. Samples came from the ongoing ImmuneRACE study (first 160 participants) plus 1,254 subjects from 6 global collaborators. The material from the prospective study consisted of cDNA or gDNA derived from T cells, B-cell-depleted T cells, or PBMCs. Where available, HLA class I and class II types were taken from metadata supplied by the sample provider and were not determined by assay-based typing.

Study-wide findings and limitations: The amount of clinical and demographic metadata varied by source and participant and was provided uncurated.

A note on this clone: Its antigen remains undetermined. No much larger clone exists at a distance of one base, and base qualities are not known.

The CDR3 sequence holds 15 residues, the cysteine and phenylalanine included. Only the CDR3 region is kept as DNA, spanning 45 bases read in frame from base 1. V ends up 4 bases short and J 2 bases short, with an unmatched junction base count of 5. CDR1 is given as MGHDK and CDR2 as SYGVNS, both from the germline V gene. Enrolling through a virtual design, the prospective study's participants ranged in age from roughly 18 to 90 years and lived across 20 to 30 United States geographic areas. Cohort assignment in the prospective study relied on participant-reported clinical history from a screening survey and a study questionnaire. Recovered participants in ImmuneRACE Cohort 3 were defined as having two consecutive negative NP/OP PCR tests, clearance from a healthcare professional, or resolution of symptoms. In the prospective study, whole blood, serum and a nasopharyngeal or oropharyngeal swab were collected from each participant by mobile phlebotomists. Over an approximately two-month period, participants in the prospective study had the option of providing additional blood draws and questionnaires. Before DNA extraction, blood samples from the prospective study were shipped at room temperature or frozen.

The immunoSEQ Assay, a bias-controlled multiplex PCR, was used to amplify TCRbeta CDR3 regions from genomic DNA. Processing in the source paper ran as follows. The number of nucleated cells in each sample was estimated by amplification of reference gene primers within the assay. Sequence reads were collapsed and filtered to measure the absolute abundance of every unique TCRbeta CDR3 rearrangement. For each sample, productive Simpson clonality was calculated as the square root of Simpson's diversity index over productive rearrangements. As stored in TCRdb, this immuneACCESS dataset retains in-frame rearrangements with V and J assigned. A fraction of the clones does not appear; measured against another copy, unresolved V genes explain less than half of the discrepancy, and the remainder lacks a known reason. From that table come the V and J calls and clone size; the DNA was used to work out D and trimming. A total of 250,000 to 350,000 clones appear in this sample, approximately 85% of them only once. The ten largest clonotypes hold about 4.3% of the sample.

The TCR was taken from a woman in her 30s who had recovered from COVID-19. Material: PBMCs or T cells enriched from blood (not recorded which). This sequence uses TRBV25-1 and TRBJ2-1; 7 bases in the middle match TRBD1. The DNA reads TGTGCCAGCAGTGCCGGGCAGGGGGCCTACAATGAGCAGTTCTTC. It is translated as CASSAGQGAYNEQFF.